A selection of T cell receptor beta chains follows, all from one sample in a study of early T cells in non-severe SARS-CoV-2 infection. TCRdb re-derived calls from the 5' RACE reads in MiXCR, one entry per CDR3 protein. The sample records about 37,000 distinct CDR3 sequences, around 8% being singletons. The sequencing used whole blood, collected at baseline. These receptors all stem from an adult who was a healthcare worker with PCR-confirmed SARS-CoV-2 infection or an uninfected control (not recorded which). Each CDR3 is given with its conserved first and last residue. The D gene is left open where the match is weak. Size is omitted from some rows. Given values are once, few, many or a class for expanded clones.

TRBV25-1,TRBJ2-5,NA,NA,CASSDTGRMIQETQYF,TGTGCCAGCAGTGACACGGGACGTATGATCCAAGAGACCCAGTACTTC
TRBV3-1,TRBJ2-3,many,TRBD2,CASSQNLAVADTQYF,TGTGCCAGCAGCCAAAATCTAGCGGTGGCAGATACGCAGTATTTT
TRBV3-1,TRBJ1-4,NA,NA,CASSPRPGDEKLFF,TGTGCCAGCAGCCCTCGTCCGGGGGATGAAAAACTGTTTTTT
TRBV9,TRBJ2-2,many,TRBD2,CASSTSGLAGTGELFF,TGTGCCAGCAGCACATCAGGACTAGCGGGGACCGGGGAGCTGTTTTTT
TRBV7-2,TRBJ2-3,medium-sized,TRBD2,CASSSPTSSTDTQYF,TGTGCCAGCAGCAGCCCGACTAGCTCCACAGATACGCAGTATTTT
TRBV7-2,TRBJ2-2,few,NA,CASSLSGFTGELFF,TGTGCCAGCAGCTTAAGCGGATTTACCGGGGAGCTGTTTTTT
TRBV25-1,TRBJ2-1,NA,TRBD2,CASSDRAGGIKYSYNEQFF,TGTGCCAGCAGTGATCGAGCGGGGGGTATCAAATACTCCTACAATGAGCAGTTCTTC
TRBV4-2,TRBJ2-7,many,TRBD2,CASSSTGGEQYF,TGTGCCAGCAGCTCCACCGGGGGGGAGCAGTACTTC
TRBV11-2,TRBJ2-5,many,NA,CASSLDFGTTAETQYF,TGTGCCAGCAGCTTAGATTTTGGGACCACGGCGGAGACCCAGTACTTC
TRBV29-1,TRBJ2-2,NA,NA,CSAQGTGELFF,TGCAGCGCCCAGGGTACCGGGGAGCTGTTTTTT
TRBV7-3,TRBJ1-1,few,NA,CATREQAGTEAFF,TGTGCCACCAGAGAGCAAGCGGGCACTGAAGCTTTCTTT
TRBV6-6,TRBJ1-2,many,NA,CASSFPGLNYGYTF,TGTGCCAGCTCCTTCCCCGGACTTAACTATGGCTACACCTTC
TRBV28,TRBJ2-1,NA,TRBD1,CASSPHAGQGPSSSYNEQFF,TGTGCCAGCAGTCCACACGCGGGACAGGGTCCGTCAAGCTCCTACAATGAGCAGTTCTTC
TRBV6-2/TRBV6-3,TRBJ2-3,NA,NA,CASSSPGRLAIPSTDTQYF,TGTGCCAGCAGTTCCCCGGGTCGCCTAGCGATACCTAGCACAGATACGCAGTATTTT
TRBV6-1,TRBJ1-5,many,NA,CASSEWGSNQPQHF,TGTGCCAGCAGTGAATGGGGGAGCAATCAGCCCCAGCATTTT
TRBV13,TRBJ2-7,NA,NA,CASSFSGGRAYEQYF,TGTGCCAGCAGCTTTTCGGGGGGCCGAGCCTACGAGCAGTACTTC
TRBV28,TRBJ1-2,many,NA,CASSLTGSSYGYTF,TGTGCCAGCAGTTTGACGGGGAGCAGCTATGGCTACACCTTC
TRBV10-3,TRBJ1-6,many,TRBD1,CANRDRGDSPLHF,TGTGCCAACAGGGACAGGGGAGATTCACCCCTCCACTTT
TRBV6-2/TRBV6-3,TRBJ2-1,few,NA,CASSYSNREVIDEQFF,TGTGCCAGCAGTTACTCGAACAGGGAGGTGATCGATGAGCAGTTCTTC
TRBV7-9,TRBJ1-2,many,NA,CASSPRVHGYTF,TGTGCCAGCAGCCCCAGGGTCCATGGCTACACCTTC
TRBV7-2,TRBJ2-3,NA,NA,CASSGANTQYF,TGTGCCAGCAGCGGAGCCAATACGCAGTATTTT
TRBV20-1,TRBJ2-1,many,NA,CSAEEESYNEQFF,TGCAGTGCTGAAGAGGAATCCTACAATGAGCAGTTCTTC
TRBV5-4,TRBJ1-2,NA,NA,CASSLEDGNILNYGYTF,TGTGCCAGCAGCTTGGAAGACGGCAACATACTTAACTATGGCTACACCTTC
TRBV6-5,TRBJ2-1,NA,TRBD2,CASSYLAGSGNEQFF,TGTGCCAGCAGTTATTTAGCGGGGTCGGGGAATGAGCAGTTCTTC
TRBV6-1,TRBJ2-6,many,NA,CAARSSGANVLTF,TGTGCCGCGCGGAGCTCTGGGGCCAACGTCCTGACTTTC
TRBV13,TRBJ1-6,NA,TRBD1,CASSLGRGTGIGSPLHF,TGTGCCAGCAGCTTAGGCCGCGGGACAGGGATCGGTTCACCCCTCCACTTT
TRBV12-3/TRBV12-4,TRBJ2-3,many,NA,CASSLVSGDTQYF,TGTGCCAGCAGTTTAGTGTCGGGGGATACGCAGTATTTT
TRBV27,TRBJ2-1,many,TRBD2,CASSRLAKGNEQFF,TGTGCCAGCAGCCGACTAGCCAAGGGCAATGAGCAGTTCTTC